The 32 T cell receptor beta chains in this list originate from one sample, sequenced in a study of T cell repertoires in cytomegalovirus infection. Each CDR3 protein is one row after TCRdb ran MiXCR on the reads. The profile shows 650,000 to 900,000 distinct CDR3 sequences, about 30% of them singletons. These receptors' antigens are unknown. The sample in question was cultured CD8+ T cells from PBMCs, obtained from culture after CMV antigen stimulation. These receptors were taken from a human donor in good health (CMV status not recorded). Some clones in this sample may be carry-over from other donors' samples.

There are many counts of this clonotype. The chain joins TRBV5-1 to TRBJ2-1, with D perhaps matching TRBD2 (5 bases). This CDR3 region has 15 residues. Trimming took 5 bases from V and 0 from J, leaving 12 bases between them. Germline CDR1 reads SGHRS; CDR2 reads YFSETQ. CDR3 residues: CASSLGESSYNEQFF. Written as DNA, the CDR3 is TGCGCCAGCAGTCTCGGGGAAAGCTCCTACAATGAGCAGTTCTTC.

This CDR3 is CATGSGFRGTEQETQYF. CDR3 coding DNA: TGTGCCACGGGGTCGGGTTTCAGGGGGACAGAGCAAGAGACCCAGTACTTC. The V gene is TRBV10-3, the J gene TRBJ2-5; 7 bases agree with TRBD1. Per germline, CDR1 ENHRY and CDR2 SYGVKD. CDR3 length equals 17 residues. Germline trimming cut 10 bases from V and 2 bases from J; bases unmatched to any gene: 19.

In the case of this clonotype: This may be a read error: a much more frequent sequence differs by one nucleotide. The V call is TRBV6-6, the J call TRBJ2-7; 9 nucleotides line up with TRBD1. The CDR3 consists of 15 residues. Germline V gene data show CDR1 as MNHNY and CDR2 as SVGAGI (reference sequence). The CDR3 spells CTSSWGQGKSYEQYF. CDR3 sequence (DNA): TGTACCAGCAGCTGGGGACAGGGAAAATCCTACGAGCAGTACTTC.

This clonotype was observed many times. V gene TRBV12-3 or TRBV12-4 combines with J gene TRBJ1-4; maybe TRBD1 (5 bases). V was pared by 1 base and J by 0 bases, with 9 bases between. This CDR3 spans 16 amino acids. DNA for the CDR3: TGTGCCAGCAGTTTAGGGGGGACCGCAACTAATGAAAAACTGTTTTTT. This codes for CASSLGGTATNEKLFF.

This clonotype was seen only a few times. CDR3: CASSLAVSSGYTF. In nucleotides, the CDR3 is TGTGCCAGCAGTTTAGCAGTCTCAAGTGGCTACACCTTC. This chain uses TRBV27 with TRBJ1-2; D unclear. Germline values: CDR1 MNHEY, CDR2 SMNVEV (reference sequence). The CDR3 length is 13 residues. The germline V and J ends were trimmed by 2 bases and 7 bases, with 11 bases remaining between them.

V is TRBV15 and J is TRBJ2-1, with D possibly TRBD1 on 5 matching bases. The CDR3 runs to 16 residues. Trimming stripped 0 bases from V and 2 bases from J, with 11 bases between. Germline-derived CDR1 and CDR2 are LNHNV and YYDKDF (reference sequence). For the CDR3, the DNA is TGTGCCACCAGCAGAGATTTGACAGTACCCTACAATGAGCAGTTCTTC. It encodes CATSRDLTVPYNEQFF.

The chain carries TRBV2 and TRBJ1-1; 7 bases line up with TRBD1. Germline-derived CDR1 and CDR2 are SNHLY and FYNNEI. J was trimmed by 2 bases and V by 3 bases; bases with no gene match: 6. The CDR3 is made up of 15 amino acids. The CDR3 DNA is TGTGCCAGCAGTGAGCCGAGACAGGGTAACACTGAAGCTTTCTTT. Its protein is CASSEPRQGNTEAFF.

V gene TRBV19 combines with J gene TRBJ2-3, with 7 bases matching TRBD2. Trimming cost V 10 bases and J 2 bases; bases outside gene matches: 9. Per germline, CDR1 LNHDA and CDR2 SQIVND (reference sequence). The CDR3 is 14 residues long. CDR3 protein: CATLGDYSTDTQYF. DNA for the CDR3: TGTGCCACCCTAGGGGACTATTCCACAGATACGCAGTATTTT.

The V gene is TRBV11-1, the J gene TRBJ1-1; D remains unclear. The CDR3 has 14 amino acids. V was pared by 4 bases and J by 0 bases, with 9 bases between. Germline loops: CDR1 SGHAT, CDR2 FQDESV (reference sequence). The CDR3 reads CASSSVRMNTEAFF. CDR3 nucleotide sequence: TGTGCCAGCAGCTCCGTCCGAATGAACACTGAAGCTTTCTTT.

The CDR3 loop reads CAIGRTSGAVDTQYF. The CDR3 bases are TGTGCCATCGGTCGGACTAGCGGGGCGGTAGATACGCAGTATTTT. The V call is TRBV10-3, the J call TRBJ2-3; 12 nucleotides line up with TRBD2. Germline values: CDR1 ENHRY, CDR2 SYGVKD. This CDR3 is built from 15 residues. V lost 8 bases to trimming and J lost 5 bases; unmatched junction nucleotides: 8.

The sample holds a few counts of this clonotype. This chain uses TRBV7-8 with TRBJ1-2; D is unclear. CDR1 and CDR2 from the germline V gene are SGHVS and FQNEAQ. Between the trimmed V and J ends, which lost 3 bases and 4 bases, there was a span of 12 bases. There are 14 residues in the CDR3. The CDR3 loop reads CASSLSVSSYGYTF. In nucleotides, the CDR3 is TGTGCCAGCAGCTTGAGCGTGAGCAGCTATGGCTACACCTTC. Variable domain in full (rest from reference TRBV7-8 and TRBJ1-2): GAGVSQSPRYKVAKRGQDVALRCDPISGHVSLFWYQQALGQGPEFLTYFQNEAQLDKSGLPSDRFFAERPEGSVSTLKIQRTQQEDSAVYLCASSLSVSSYGYTFGSGTRLTVV.

The DNA of the CDR3 is TGTGCCAGCACCAACGGGGCAGGGAGTTCCCATCGCGACTACACCTTC. It translates to CASTNGAGSSHRDYTF. The V gene is TRBV7-6, the J gene TRBJ1-2, with a tentative D call TRBD1 (5 bases). Trimming pared 7 bases from V and 10 bases from J, leaving 28 bases between. CDR1 and CDR2 (germline): SGHVS, FNYEAQ. The CDR3 spans 16 residues.

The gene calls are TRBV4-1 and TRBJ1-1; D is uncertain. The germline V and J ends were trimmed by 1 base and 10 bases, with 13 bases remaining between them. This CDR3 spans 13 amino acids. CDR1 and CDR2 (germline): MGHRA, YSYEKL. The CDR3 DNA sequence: TGCGCCAGCAGCCAAGTCTTAGAAGGTGTAGCTTTCTTT. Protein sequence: CASSQVLEGVAFF.

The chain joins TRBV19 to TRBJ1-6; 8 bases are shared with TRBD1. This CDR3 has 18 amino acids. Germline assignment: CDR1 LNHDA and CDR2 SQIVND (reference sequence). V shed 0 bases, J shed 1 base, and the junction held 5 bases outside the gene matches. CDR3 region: CASSIDLTGESYNSPLHF. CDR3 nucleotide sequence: TGTGCCAGTAGTATAGATCTGACAGGGGAATCCTATAATTCACCCCTCCACTTT.

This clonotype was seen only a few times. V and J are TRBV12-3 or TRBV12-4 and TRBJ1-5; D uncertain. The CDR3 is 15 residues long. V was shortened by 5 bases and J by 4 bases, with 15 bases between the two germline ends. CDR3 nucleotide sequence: TGTGCCAGCAGTCCGCGCGGGGTCGTAAATCAGCCCCAGCATTTT. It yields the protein CASSPRGVVNQPQHF.

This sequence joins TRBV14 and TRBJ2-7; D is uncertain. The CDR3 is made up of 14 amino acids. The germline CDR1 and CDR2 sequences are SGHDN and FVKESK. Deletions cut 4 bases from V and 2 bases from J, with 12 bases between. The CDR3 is CASSPRSRTYEQYF. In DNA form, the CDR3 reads TGTGCCAGCAGCCCCCGAAGCAGAACCTACGAGCAGTACTTC.

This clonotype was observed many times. CDR3 DNA: TGTGCCAGCAGCTCGGCTGGACAGGGGGTCACCTACGAGCAGTACGTC. Translation gives CASSSAGQGVTYEQYV. V gene TRBV7-8 combines with J gene TRBJ2-7; TRBD1 agrees at 10 bases. Germline V gene data show CDR1 as SGHVS and CDR2 as FQNEAQ. This CDR3 region has 16 residues. With V trimmed by 4 bases and J by 2 bases, 8 bases remained unmatched.

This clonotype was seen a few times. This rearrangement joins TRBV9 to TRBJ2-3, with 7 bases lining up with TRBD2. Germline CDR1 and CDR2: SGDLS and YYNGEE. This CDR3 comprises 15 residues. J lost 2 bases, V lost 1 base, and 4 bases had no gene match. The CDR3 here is CASSVTSGDTDTQYF. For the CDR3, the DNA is TGTGCCAGCAGCGTAACAAGCGGGGACACAGATACGCAGTATTTT.

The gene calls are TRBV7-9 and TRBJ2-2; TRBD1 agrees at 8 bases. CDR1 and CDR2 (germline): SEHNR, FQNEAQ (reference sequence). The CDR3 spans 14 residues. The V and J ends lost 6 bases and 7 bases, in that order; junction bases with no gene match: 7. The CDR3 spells CASRPGQGRGELFF. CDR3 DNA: TGTGCCAGCAGGCCAGGACAGGGTCGCGGGGAGCTGTTTTTT.

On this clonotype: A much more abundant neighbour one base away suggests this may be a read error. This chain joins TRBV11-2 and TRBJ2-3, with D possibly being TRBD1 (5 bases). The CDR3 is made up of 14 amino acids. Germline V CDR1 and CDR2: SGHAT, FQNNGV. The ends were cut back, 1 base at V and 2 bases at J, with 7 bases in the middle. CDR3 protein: CASSLVDITDTQYF. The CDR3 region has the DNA TGTGCCAGCAGCTTAGTGGACATCACAGATACGCAGTATTTT.

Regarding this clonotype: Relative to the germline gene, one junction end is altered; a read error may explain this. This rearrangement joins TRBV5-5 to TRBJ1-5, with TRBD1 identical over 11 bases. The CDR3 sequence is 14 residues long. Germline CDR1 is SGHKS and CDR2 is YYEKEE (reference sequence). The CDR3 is CASSRTGGNQPLHF. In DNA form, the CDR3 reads TGTGCCAGCAGCAGGACAGGGGGCAATCAGCCCCTGCATTTT.

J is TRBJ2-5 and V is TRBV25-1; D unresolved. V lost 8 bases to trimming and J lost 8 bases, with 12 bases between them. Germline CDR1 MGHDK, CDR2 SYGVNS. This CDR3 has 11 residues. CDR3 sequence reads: CASGIAATQYF. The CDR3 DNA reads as TGTGCCAGCGGGATCGCGGCAACCCAGTACTTC.

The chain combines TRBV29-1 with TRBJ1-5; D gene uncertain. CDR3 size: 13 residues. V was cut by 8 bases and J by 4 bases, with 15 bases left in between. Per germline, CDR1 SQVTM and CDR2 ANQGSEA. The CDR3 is CSTAGSVNQPQHF. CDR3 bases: TGCAGCACCGCGGGTTCTGTTAATCAGCCCCAGCATTTT.

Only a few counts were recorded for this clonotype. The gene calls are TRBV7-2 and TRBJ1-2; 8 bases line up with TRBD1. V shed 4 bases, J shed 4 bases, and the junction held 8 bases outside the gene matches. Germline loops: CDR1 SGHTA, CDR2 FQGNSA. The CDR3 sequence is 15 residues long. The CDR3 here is CASSSHITGGYGYTF. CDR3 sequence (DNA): TGTGCCAGCAGCTCACACATTACAGGGGGCTATGGCTACACCTTC.

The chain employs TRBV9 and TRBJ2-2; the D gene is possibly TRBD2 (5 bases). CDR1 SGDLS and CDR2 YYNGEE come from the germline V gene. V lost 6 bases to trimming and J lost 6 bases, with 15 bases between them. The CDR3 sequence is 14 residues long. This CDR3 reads CASTEGDFPGELFF. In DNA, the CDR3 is TGTGCCAGCACCGAGGGAGACTTCCCCGGGGAGCTGTTTTTT.

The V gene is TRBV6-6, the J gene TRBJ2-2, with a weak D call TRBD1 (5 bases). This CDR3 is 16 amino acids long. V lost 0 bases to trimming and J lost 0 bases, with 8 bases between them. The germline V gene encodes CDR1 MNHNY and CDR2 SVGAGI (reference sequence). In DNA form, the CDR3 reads TGTGCCAGCAGTTACTCCCCAGGGCCGAACACCGGGGAGCTGTTTTTT. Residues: CASSYSPGPNTGELFF.

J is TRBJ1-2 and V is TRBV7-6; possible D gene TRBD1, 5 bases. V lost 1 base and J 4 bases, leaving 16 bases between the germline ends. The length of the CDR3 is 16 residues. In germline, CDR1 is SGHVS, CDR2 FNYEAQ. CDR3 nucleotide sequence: TGTGCCAGCAGCTTAGTAGAGTCCAGGGACCTCTATGGCTACACCTTC. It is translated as CASSLVESRDLYGYTF. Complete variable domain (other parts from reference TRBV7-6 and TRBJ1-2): GAGVSQSPRYKVTKRGQDVALRCDPISGHVSLYWYRQALGQGPEFLTYFNYEAQQDKSGLPNDRFSAERPEGSISTLTIQRTEQRDSAMYRCASSLVESRDLYGYTFGSGTRLTVV.

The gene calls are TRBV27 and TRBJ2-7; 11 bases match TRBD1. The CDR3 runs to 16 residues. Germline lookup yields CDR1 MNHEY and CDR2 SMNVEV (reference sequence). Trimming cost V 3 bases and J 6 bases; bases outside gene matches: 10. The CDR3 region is CASSFIVDRGLAEQYF. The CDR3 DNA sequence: TGTGCCAGCAGTTTTATCGTGGACAGGGGGCTGGCCGAGCAGTACTTC.

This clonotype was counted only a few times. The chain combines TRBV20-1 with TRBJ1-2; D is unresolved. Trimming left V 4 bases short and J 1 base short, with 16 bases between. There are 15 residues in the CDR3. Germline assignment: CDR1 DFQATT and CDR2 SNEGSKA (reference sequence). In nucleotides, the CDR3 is TGCAGTGCTATGTATTCTGGGAACAATAACTATGGCTACACCTTC. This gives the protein CSAMYSGNNNYGYTF.

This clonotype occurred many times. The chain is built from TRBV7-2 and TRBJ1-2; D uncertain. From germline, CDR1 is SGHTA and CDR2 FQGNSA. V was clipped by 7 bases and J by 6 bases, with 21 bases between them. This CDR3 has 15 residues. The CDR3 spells CASTVLFDIRNGYTF. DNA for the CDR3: TGTGCCAGCACAGTCTTATTTGACATTCGGAATGGCTACACCTTC.

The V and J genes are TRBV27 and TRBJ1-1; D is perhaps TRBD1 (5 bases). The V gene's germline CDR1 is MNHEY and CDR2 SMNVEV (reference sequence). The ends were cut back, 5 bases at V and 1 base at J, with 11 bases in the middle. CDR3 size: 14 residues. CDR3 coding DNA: TGTGCCAGCAGTCCGGGGGAAAGGAACACTGAAGCTTTCTTT. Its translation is CASSPGERNTEAFF.

The CDR3 spells CATTGALDRGPSNTEAFF. CDR3 sequence (DNA): TGCGCCACCACGGGGGCCCTGGACAGGGGGCCTTCGAACACTGAAGCTTTCTTT. This sequence joins TRBV10-2 and TRBJ1-1; 11 positions match TRBD1. Trimming removed 10 bases from V and 1 base from J; junction bases left unmatched: 17. This CDR3 is 18 amino acids long. The germline V gene encodes CDR1 WSHSY and CDR2 SAAADI.